This entry lists 30 T cell receptor beta chains sequenced from one sample in a study of cytomegalovirus exposure and HLA in healthy donors. The PCR employed 60 Vbeta primers together with 13 Jbeta primers. Sequencing was performed with immunoSEQ multiplex PCR; in TCRdb, only in-frame clones are kept and a portion is missing. The listing contains approximately 70,000 clones. The material sequenced was PBMCs. These receptors came from a woman aged 25 to 39 in good health and CMV-seronegative.

The chain links TRBV4-3 to TRBJ2-7, with D unresolved. In germline, CDR1 is LGHNA, CDR2 YSLEER. V shed 1 base and J shed 0 bases, with 7 bases lying between them. The CDR3 consists of 14 residues. Here the CDR3 DNA reads TGCGCCAGCAGCCAAGGGCTCCGCTCCTACGAGCAGTACTTC. Translating it yields CASSQGLRSYEQYF.

The V call is TRBV19, the J call TRBJ2-2, with 7 bases identical to TRBD2. The CDR3 is made up of 14 amino acids. Germline assignment: CDR1 LNHDA and CDR2 SQIVND (reference sequence). The J segment lost 5 bases and the V segment lost 6 bases, leaving 6 bases of the junction unmatched. CDR3 loop: CASRWDGGTGELFF. The CDR3 bases are TGTGCCAGTAGATGGGACGGGGGGACCGGGGAGCTGTTTTTT.

The chain links TRBV4-1 to TRBJ2-3; 7 bases are a match to TRBD1. Germline V gene sequence: CDR1 MGHRA, CDR2 YSYEKL. The CDR3 has 16 residues. After removal of 1 base from V and 5 bases from J, the junction contained 9 bases not matched to a gene. CDR3 in DNA: TGCGCCAGCAGCCAAGTATCTTTGACAGGGATAGATACGCAGTATTTT. Translation gives CASSQVSLTGIDTQYF.

The J gene is TRBJ2-7, the V gene TRBV7-9, with TRBD1 identical over 7 bases. The V gene end was trimmed by 3 bases and the J gene end by 0 bases; junction bases not matched to a gene: 2. The V gene's germline CDR1 is SEHNR and CDR2 FQNEAQ (reference sequence). This CDR3 is built from 14 residues. The CDR3 DNA sequence: TGTGCCAGCAGCTTGGGGACAGCCTCCTACGAGCAGTACTTC. This codes for CASSLGTASYEQYF.

The rearrangement uses TRBV9 and TRBJ2-3; no firm D call. Trimming cost V 9 bases and J 0 bases, with 14 bases left between them. This CDR3 region has 14 residues. Per germline, CDR1 SGDLS and CDR2 YYNGEE. DNA for the CDR3: TGTGCCATTGGTCACGTTGAGAGCACAGATACGCAGTATTTT. It yields the protein CAIGHVESTDTQYF.

The rearrangement links TRBV7-2 to TRBJ2-5, with D possibly being TRBD2 (5 bases). The germline CDR1 and CDR2 sequences are SGHTA and FQGNSA. With 1 base removed from V and 4 bases from J, the gap between germline ends came to 10 bases. CDR3 length equals 14 residues. This CDR3 is CASSLVSSRETQYF. The CDR3 nucleotides read TGTGCCAGCAGCTTAGTATCTAGCAGAGAGACCCAGTACTTC.

The chain is built from TRBV9 and TRBJ2-1, with a possible D match to TRBD2 (5 bases). The CDR3 contains 15 residues. Germline values: CDR1 SGDLS, CDR2 YYNGEE. Between the trimmed V and J ends, which lost 0 bases and 0 bases, there was a span of 7 bases. As DNA, the CDR3 is TGTGCCAGCAGCGTAGTTGGGAGCTCCTACAATGAGCAGTTCTTC. Its translation is CASSVVGSSYNEQFF.

The chain employs TRBV19 and TRBJ2-7, with no clear D. The CDR3 has 13 amino acids. CDR1 and CDR2 from the germline V gene are LNHDA and SQIVND (reference sequence). The V gene lost 5 bases and the J gene lost 2 bases, with 10 bases spanning the gap. DNA of the CDR3: TGTGCCAGTAGTTTGTCCAGGACCTACGAGCAGTACTTC. Translating it yields CASSLSRTYEQYF.

The chain recombines TRBV4-1 with TRBJ2-7, with D maybe TRBD2 (5 bases). Germline assignment: CDR1 MGHRA and CDR2 YSYEKL. The CDR3 has 15 amino acids. V lost 1 base and J lost 2, with 12 bases in between. CDR3 protein: CASSQVLLETYEQYF. For the CDR3, the DNA is TGCGCCAGCAGCCAAGTACTACTAGAGACCTACGAGCAGTACTTC.

The J gene is TRBJ2-2, the V gene TRBV2; weak D call: TRBD2 (5 bases). In germline, CDR1 is SNHLY, CDR2 FYNNEI. The CDR3 totals 15 residues. Trimming took off 3 bases at V and 5 bases at J, with 13 bases between the two ends. CDR3 region: CASSEGNPGTGELFF. CDR3 nucleotides: TGTGCCAGCAGTGAGGGGAACCCGGGGACCGGGGAGCTGTTTTTT. The full variable domain, in which reference TRBV2 and TRBJ2-2 provide the parts outside the CDR3, is EPEVTQTPSHQVTQMGQEVILRCVPISNHLYFYWYRQILGQKVEFLVSFYNNEISEKSEIFDDQFSVERPDGSNFTLKIRSTKLEDSAMYFCASSEGNPGTGELFFGEGSRLTVL.

According to its frequency, this clone is medium-sized (0.01 to 0.1%). J is TRBJ2-7 and V is TRBV19, with 7 bases identical to TRBD1. CDR1 and CDR2 from the germline V gene are LNHDA and SQIVND (reference sequence). CDR3 length: 17 amino acids. V dropped 3 bases and J dropped 0; count of bases not matched to a gene: 11. The CDR3 is CASSIHLGTVDSYEQYF. CDR3 nucleotides: TGTGCCAGTAGTATCCACCTAGGGACAGTAGACTCCTACGAGCAGTACTTC.

The gene calls are TRBV5-6 and TRBJ2-1; D uncertain. This CDR3 contains 16 residues. V lost 1 base and J 2 bases, leaving 13 bases between the germline ends. Germline CDR1 reads SGHDT; CDR2 reads YYEEEE. In nucleotides, the CDR3 is TGTGCCAGCAGCTTGAAAAGGTCGGAGCCCTACAATGAGCAGTTCTTC. Protein sequence: CASSLKRSEPYNEQFF.

The chain uses TRBV7-9 and TRBJ2-5; 7 positions match TRBD1. CDR3 length equals 15 residues. Germline-derived CDR1 and CDR2 are SEHNR and FQNEAQ (reference sequence). The J segment lost 4 bases and the V segment lost 6 bases, leaving 11 bases of the junction unmatched. DNA of the CDR3: TGTGCCAGCAGACCACGACAGGGAGAACGAGAGACCCAGTACTTC. It encodes CASRPRQGERETQYF. Full variable domain (outside the CDR3, taken from reference TRBV7-9 and TRBJ2-5): DTGVSQNPRHKITKRGQNVTFRCDPISEHNRLYWYRQTLGQGPEFLTYFQNEAQLEKSRLLSDRFSAERPKGSFSTLEIQRTEQGDSAMYLCASRPRQGERETQYFGPGTRLLVL.

The rearrangement uses TRBV2 and TRBJ2-7, with 14 bases identical to TRBD2. This CDR3 has 13 amino acids. Germline V gives CDR1 SNHLY, CDR2 FYNNEI. J was trimmed by 9 bases and V by 6 bases; bases with no gene match: 4. The CDR3: CASSAGTSGGQYF. CDR3 DNA: TGTGCCAGCAGCGCTGGGACTAGCGGGGGGCAGTACTTC. The whole variable domain, filled in from reference TRBV2 and TRBJ2-7, reads EPEVTQTPSHQVTQMGQEVILRCVPISNHLYFYWYRQILGQKVEFLVSFYNNEISEKSEIFDDQFSVERPDGSNFTLKIRSTKLEDSAMYFCASSAGTSGGQYFGPGTRLTVT.

The chain uses TRBV6-6 and TRBJ2-5; 9 nucleotides align to TRBD1. The CDR3 is 15 amino acids. Germline V gene lookup returns CDR1 MNHNY and CDR2 SVGAGI (reference sequence). The V gene end was trimmed by 5 bases and the J gene end by 7 bases; junction bases not matched to a gene: 11. CDR3 coding DNA: TGTGCCAGCAGTACCGACAGGGGGGGGGCGGGGACCCAGTACTTC. Residues: CASSTDRGGAGTQYF.

The chain carries TRBV27 and TRBJ2-1; TRBD1 matches 7 bases. Germline assignment: CDR1 MNHEY and CDR2 SMNVEV (reference sequence). Unmatched junction bases numbered 9, after V lost 2 bases and J lost 5 bases. The CDR3 is made up of 16 amino acids. The CDR3 bases are TGTGCCAGCAGTTTACCCCGACAGGGATCCAACAATGAGCAGTTCTTC. It specifies CASSLPRQGSNNEQFF.

The rearrangement joins TRBV11-1 to TRBJ2-7; possibly TRBD2 for D (6 bases). The V end lost 4 bases, the J end lost 3 bases, and 16 bases lay between the germline ends. Germline V gene sequence: CDR1 SGHAT, CDR2 FQDESV (reference sequence). The CDR3 runs to 15 residues. CDR3: CASSSRPGTYYEQYF. The CDR3, as DNA: TGTGCCAGCAGCTCCCGCCCCGGGACTTACTACGAGCAGTACTTC.

This chain links TRBV28 with TRBJ2-3, with 10 bases fitting TRBD2. This CDR3 spans 18 amino acids. Germline lookup yields CDR1 MDHEN and CDR2 SYDVKM. The V segment lost 6 bases and the J segment 7 bases; nucleotides outside the gene matches: 19. CDR3 sequence: CASSLDDASGRAAYTQYF. The CDR3 DNA is TGTGCCAGCAGCCTAGATGACGCCAGCGGGAGGGCCGCATATACGCAGTATTTT.

The rearrangement links TRBV28 to TRBJ2-2, with 7 bases lining up with TRBD2. Germline V gene sequence: CDR1 MDHEN, CDR2 SYDVKM. This CDR3 spans 14 amino acids. The V segment lost 6 bases and the J segment 3 bases; nucleotides outside the gene matches: 4. The CDR3 sequence is CASRREGYTGELFF. DNA of the CDR3: TGTGCCAGCAGGAGGGAGGGGTACACCGGGGAGCTGTTTTTT.

This chain links TRBV5-1 with TRBJ2-3; perhaps TRBD1 as D (5 bases). Trimming removed 4 bases from V and 2 bases from J, with 11 bases in between. The CDR3 spans 14 residues. CDR1 and CDR2 (germline): SGHRS, YFSETQ. The chain's CDR3 is CASSHRQNTDTQYF. CDR3 coding DNA: TGCGCCAGCAGCCATCGACAGAACACAGATACGCAGTATTTT.

This chain links TRBV5-1 with TRBJ2-7, with TRBD1 matching 7 bases. Trimming took 2 bases from V and 2 from J; bases not matched to a gene: 1. The germline V gene has CDR1 SGHRS and CDR2 YFSETQ. There are 13 residues in the CDR3. In nucleotides, the CDR3 is TGCGCCAGCAGCTTACAGGGGACCTACGAGCAGTACTTC. It yields the protein CASSLQGTYEQYF.

CDR3 residues: CASSPLLSGTERYNSPLHF. The CDR3 bases are TGTGCCAGCAGTCCCCTCTTATCCGGGACAGAAAGATATAATTCACCCCTCCACTTT. This sequence joins TRBV27 and TRBJ1-6; 7 bases are a match to TRBD1. Germline V gene data show CDR1 as MNHEY and CDR2 as SMNVEV (reference sequence). There are 19 residues in the CDR3. After removal of 5 bases from V and 4 bases from J, the junction contained 17 bases not matched to a gene.

The V and J genes are TRBV30 and TRBJ2-7; 7 nucleotides match TRBD1. The CDR3 consists of 13 residues. CDR1 and CDR2 from the germline V gene are GTSNPN and SVGIG (reference sequence). CDR3 bases: TGTGCTGCAACCGGGACAGCTGACTACGAGCAGTACTTC. It codes for CAATGTADYEQYF.

The chain combines TRBV23-1 with TRBJ2-7; 15 bases match TRBD2. TRBV23-1 is given ORF status, its function remaining uncertain. V dropped 7 bases and J dropped 6; count of bases not matched to a gene: 7. The CDR3 consists of 15 residues. CDR3 sequence: CASTRRGLAGGEQYF. The CDR3 nucleotides read TGCGCCAGCACCCGACGGGGACTAGCGGGAGGCGAGCAGTACTTC.

The V and J genes are TRBV18 and TRBJ1-4; no clear D gene. The V gene lost 3 bases and the J gene lost 8 bases, with 13 bases spanning the gap. Germline loops: CDR1 KGHSH, CDR2 LQKENI. This CDR3 has 14 residues. The CDR3 reads CASSPSGSFEKLFF. Written as DNA, the CDR3 is TGTGCCAGCTCACCCTCGGGGAGTTTCGAAAAACTGTTTTTT.

This chain links TRBV28 with TRBJ1-2; 8 nucleotides line up with TRBD1. J was trimmed by 8 bases and V by 5 bases; bases with no gene match: 10. This CDR3 has 14 residues. Germline V gene sequence: CDR1 MDHEN, CDR2 SYDVKM. CDR3 DNA: TGTGCCAGCAGTCCACCATGGGACAGGAGAGGCTACACCTTC. Its protein product is CASSPPWDRRGYTF.

V gene TRBV6-5 combines with J gene TRBJ2-7; a possible D gene is TRBD1 (7 bases). This CDR3 is built from 13 residues. Germline values: CDR1 MNHEY, CDR2 SVGAGI. V was shortened by 2 bases and J by 6 bases, with 11 bases between the two germline ends. CDR3 residues: CASSYAGQIEQYF. In DNA, the CDR3 is TGTGCCAGCAGTTACGCGGGACAGATCGAGCAGTACTTC.

J is TRBJ2-1 and V is TRBV30; TRBD2 matches at 9 bases. The germline V gene has CDR1 GTSNPN and CDR2 SVGIG (reference sequence). The CDR3 runs to 15 residues. V trimming: 3 bases; J trimming: 7 bases; junction bases outside the gene matches: 10. CDR3 coding DNA: TGTGCCTGGAGCCCTAGCGGAGCGGGGGGTAATGAGCAGTTCTTC. The encoded protein is CAWSPSGAGGNEQFF.

The CDR3 sequence: CASSQDPPPGRGGYNEQFF. CDR3 coding DNA: TGCGCCAGCAGCCAAGATCCCCCCCCAGGGCGGGGGGGCTACAATGAGCAGTTCTTC. The rearrangement links TRBV4-1 to TRBJ2-1; 9 bases are shared with TRBD2. This CDR3 comprises 19 residues. Trimming at V came to 0 bases and at J to 3 bases, leaving 12 bases not matched to a gene. Per the germline V gene, CDR1 is MGHRA and CDR2 is YSYEKL.

The chain is built from TRBV27 and TRBJ1-1; D not resolved. Trimming took 5 bases from V and 4 from J, leaving 14 bases between them. The CDR3 length is 14 residues. Germline lookup yields CDR1 MNHEY and CDR2 SMNVEV (reference sequence). Here the CDR3 reads CASSPFGGVTEAFF. The CDR3 region has the DNA TGTGCCAGCAGTCCCTTCGGCGGGGTCACTGAAGCTTTCTTT.